This TCR beta chain is drawn from a study of T cells after yellow fever vaccination. Study-level findings and limits: Among primary-vaccination clones, most reappeared after the booster, at roughly 96% for CD4 and about 90% for CD8. The secondary response was weaker but peaked faster, day 5 versus 15.

A universal primer site and UMIs were added as TCR cDNA was made by 5'RACE template switching. One entry per CDR3 protein, called by TCRdb with MiXCR from the 5' RACE reads. The sample contains some 350,000 distinct CDR3 sequences, 8% to 10% of which appear only once. Losses at the gene ends were 5 bases for V and 3 bases for J; bases not matched to a gene: 8. This CDR3 contains 15 residues. Germline assignment: CDR1 SGHTA and CDR2 FQGTGA. This clonotype turned up a few times. Antigen: not known. The sequencing used PBMCs, collected on the day of the first yellow fever vaccination. This sequence was found in a man younger than 35 who received the YFV17D yellow fever vaccine. The chain recombines TRBV7-3 with TRBJ2-3, with 7 bases that match TRBD2. CDR3 region: CASSQLGGGTDTQYF. CDR3 DNA sequence: TGTGCCAGCAGCCAACTGGGGGGGGGGACAGATACGCAGTATTTT.